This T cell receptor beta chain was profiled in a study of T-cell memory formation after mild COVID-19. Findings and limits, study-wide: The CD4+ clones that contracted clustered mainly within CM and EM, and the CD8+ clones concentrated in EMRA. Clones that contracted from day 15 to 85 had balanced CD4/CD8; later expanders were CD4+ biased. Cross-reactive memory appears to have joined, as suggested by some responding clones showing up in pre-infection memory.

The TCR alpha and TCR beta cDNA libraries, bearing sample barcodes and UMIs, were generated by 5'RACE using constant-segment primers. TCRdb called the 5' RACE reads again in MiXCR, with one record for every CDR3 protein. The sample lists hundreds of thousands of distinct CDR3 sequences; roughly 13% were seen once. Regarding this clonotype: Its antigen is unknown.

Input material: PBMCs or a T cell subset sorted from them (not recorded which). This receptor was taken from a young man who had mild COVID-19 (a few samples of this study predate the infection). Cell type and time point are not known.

Here the CDR3 DNA reads TGTGCCAGCAGCGGGACAGGGGCCCCCGGCGGCACTGAAGCTTTCTTT. As protein: CASSGTGAPGGTEAFF. The chain joins TRBV6-5 to TRBJ1-1, with 10 positions matching TRBD1. Germline loops: CDR1 MNHEY, CDR2 SVGAGI. J lost 4 bases, V lost 6 bases, and 11 bases had no gene match. The CDR3 covers 16 residues.